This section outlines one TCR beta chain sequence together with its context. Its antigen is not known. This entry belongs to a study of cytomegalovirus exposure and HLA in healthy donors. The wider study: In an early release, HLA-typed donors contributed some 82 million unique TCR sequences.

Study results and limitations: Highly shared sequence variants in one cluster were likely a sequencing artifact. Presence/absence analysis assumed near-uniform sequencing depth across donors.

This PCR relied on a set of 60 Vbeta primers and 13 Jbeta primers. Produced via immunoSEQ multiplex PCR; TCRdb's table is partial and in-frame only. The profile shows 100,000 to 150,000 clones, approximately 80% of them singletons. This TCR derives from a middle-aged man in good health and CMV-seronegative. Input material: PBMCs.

CDR3 DNA: TGTGCCAGCAGCCGATTTAAGACAGGAACGAACACCGGGGAGCTGTTTTTT. Translation: CASSRFKTGTNTGELFF. The chain couples TRBV14 to TRBJ2-2, with a tentative D call TRBD1 (6 bases). The germline CDR1 and CDR2 sequences are SGHDN and FVKESK. The CDR3 length is 17 residues. Trimming took off 4 bases at V and 0 bases at J, with 15 bases between the two ends.